These T cell receptor beta chains were read from a single sample in a study of T cell repertoires in cytomegalovirus infection. In TCRdb, the reads were re-called with MiXCR into one record per CDR3 protein. Of tens of thousands of distinct CDR3 sequences listed, over 20% were seen once; the top ten hold about 87%. The antigens these receptors bind are not known. The sample here was CD8+ T cells from cultured PBMCs, taken from culture after CMV antigen stimulation. These receptors all stem from a human donor in good health (CMV status not recorded). Some clones in this sample may be carry-over from other donors' samples. The CDR3 runs from the conserved cysteine through the conserved F or W. A D gene is named only where the DNA matches it firmly. Size tells how often a clone was seen (once, few, many) or the class of an expanded clone, and some rows leave it out.

few	TRBV9	TRBJ1-1	NA	TGTGCCAGCAGCCCAACAAGCCGAGGCTGGGTCTCTGAAGCTTTCTTT	CASSPTSRGWVSEAFF
NA	TRBV12-3/TRBV12-4	TRBJ2-5	NA	TGTGCCAGCAGTACGGAAGAGACCCAGTACTTC	CASSTEETQYF
NA	TRBV7-6	TRBJ2-5	TRBD1	TGTGCCAGCAGCTCGACAGGGGGCCAAGAGACCCAGTACTTC	CASSSTGGQETQYF
few	TRBV7-8	TRBJ2-5	NA	TGTGCCAGCAGCTTCCGGGGCCAAGAGACCCAGTACTTC	CASSFRGQETQYF
NA	TRBV20-1	TRBJ2-2	TRBD1	TGCAGTGCCCCGACTGTTAGGGGGCGTTTAGCCGGGGAGCTGTTTTTT	CSAPTVRGRLAGELFF
once	TRBV5-6	TRBJ1-2	NA	TGTGCCAGCAGCTTGGGCCGTGGAGGCTATGGCTACACCTTC	CASSLGRGGYGYTF
many	TRBV7-9	TRBJ1-1	NA	TGTGCCAGCAGCTTAGTCGGAGGAGCTTTCTTT	CASSLVGGAFF
few	TRBV12-5	TRBJ2-3	NA	TGTGCTAGTGGTTTAACGAGCACAGATACGCAGTATTTT	CASGLTSTDTQYF
NA	TRBV7-2	TRBJ2-7	TRBD1	TGTGCCAGCAGCTTAGGACAGGGGGCATTCTACGAGCAGTACTTC	CASSLGQGAFYEQYF
NA	TRBV7-2	TRBJ2-2	TRBD1	TGTGCCAGCAGCGACTCGACAGGGGCCAACACCGGGGAGCTGTTTTTT	CASSDSTGANTGELFF
few	TRBV24-1	TRBJ2-3	TRBD2	TGTGCCACCAGTGAATGGACTAGCGGGGTCACAGATACGCAGTATTTT	CATSEWTSGVTDTQYF
NA	TRBV7-9	TRBJ1-1	TRBD1	TGTGCCAGCAGCTCCCCCTTGACAGGGGACGAAGCTTTCTTT	CASSSPLTGDEAFF
NA	TRBV7-3	TRBJ2-1	NA	TGTGCCAGCAGCTTGGCGCCCTACAATGAGCAGTTCTTC	CASSLAPYNEQFF
NA	TRBV4-1	TRBJ2-5	NA	TGCGCCAGCAGCCAAGGTACCAGAGAGGTTGAGACCCAGTACTTC	CASSQGTREVETQYF
NA	TRBV27	TRBJ2-7	NA	TGTGCCAGCAGTTTAGGAAGGGGACCCTACGAGCAGTACTTC	CASSLGRGPYEQYF
few	TRBV6-2/TRBV6-3	TRBJ2-7	NA	TGTGCCAGCAGTTATGCGAGGCAGAGCGACGAGCAGTACTTC	CASSYARQSDEQYF
few	TRBV2	TRBJ2-5	NA	TGTGCCAGCAGTGAGGGACTGAGCCACCAAGAGACCCAGTACTTC	CASSEGLSHQETQYF
NA	TRBV7-2	TRBJ2-7	NA	TGTGCCAGCAGCTTGCGGGACAGCGGATCCCGGTACGAGCAGTACTTC	CASSLRDSGSRYEQYF
NA	TRBV2	TRBJ1-2	TRBD1	TGTGCCAGCAGTGATGGCAGGGGGCTCCCTACCTATGGCTACACCTTC	CASSDGRGLPTYGYTF
few	TRBV7-2	TRBJ2-7	NA	TGTGCCAGCAGCCCCTACCCTGGGGGCTCCTACGAGCAGTACTTC	CASSPYPGGSYEQYF
few	TRBV6-6	TRBJ2-3	NA	TGTGCCAGCAGCTCGGGGAGGGGGCCAGATACGCAGTATTTT	CASSSGRGPDTQYF
NA	TRBV6-2/TRBV6-3	TRBJ2-7	TRBD2	TGTGCCAGCAGCCTAGCCCCTCGCGGGAGTCCCAGCTCCTACGAGCAGTACTTC	CASSLAPRGSPSSYEQYF
NA	TRBV4-3	TRBJ1-6	TRBD1	TGCGCCAGCAGCCAAAAAGGGGGACAGGGATATTCACCCCTCCACTTT	CASSQKGGQGYSPLHF